This T cell receptor (beta chain) was profiled in a study of blood T cell repertoires in COVID-19. The overall study: Material from acute and convalescent COVID-19 was sourced from the United States, Italy and Spain. T cells, B-cell-depleted T cells, or PBMCs provided the cDNA or gDNA that served as material.

Original handling: Reference gene primer amplification yielded estimated nucleated cell counts. Clones were read by immunoSEQ multiplex PCR, and TCRdb kept only the in-frame ones, dropping some. That table supplies the V and J calls and clone size; D and trimming were determined from the DNA. This sample has about 88,000 clones; around nine tenths occur once, and the top ten carry about 18%. The source of this sequence is a woman in her sixties with COVID-19, enrolled during active disease. Source material: peripheral blood.

The CDR3 DNA is TGTGCCAGCTCACCACCGGGGGGGGACACTGAAGCTTTCTTT. Protein product: CASSPPGGDTEAFF. V usage is TRBV18 and J usage is TRBJ1-1; D may be TRBD1 (5 bases). The V gene's germline CDR1 is KGHSH and CDR2 LQKENI. The CDR3 is made up of 14 amino acids. Trimming stripped 0 bases from V and 3 bases from J, with 8 bases between. The complete variable domain, with remaining parts taken from reference TRBV18 and TRBJ1-1, reads NAGVMQNPRHLVRRRGQEARLRCSPMKGHSHVYWYRQLPEEGLKFMVYLQKENIIDESGMPKERFSAEFPKEGPSILRIQQVVRGDSAAYFCASSPPGGDTEAFFGQGTRLTVV.